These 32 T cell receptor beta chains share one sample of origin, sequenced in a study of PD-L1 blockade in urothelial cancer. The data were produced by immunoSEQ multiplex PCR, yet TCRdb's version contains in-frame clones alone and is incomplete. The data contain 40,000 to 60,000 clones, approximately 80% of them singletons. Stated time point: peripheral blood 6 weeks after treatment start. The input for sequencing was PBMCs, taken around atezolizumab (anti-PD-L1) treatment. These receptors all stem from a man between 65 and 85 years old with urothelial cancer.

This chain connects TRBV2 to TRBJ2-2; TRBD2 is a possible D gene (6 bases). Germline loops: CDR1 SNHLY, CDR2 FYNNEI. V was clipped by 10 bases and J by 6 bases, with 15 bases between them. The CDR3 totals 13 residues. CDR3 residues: CAKQQEGAGELFF. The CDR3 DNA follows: TGTGCCAAACAGCAGGAGGGTGCCGGGGAGCTGTTTTTT.

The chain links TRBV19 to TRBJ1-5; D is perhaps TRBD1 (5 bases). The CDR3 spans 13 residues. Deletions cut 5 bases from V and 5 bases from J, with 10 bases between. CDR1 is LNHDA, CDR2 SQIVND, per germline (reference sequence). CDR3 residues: CASSGRGHQPQHF. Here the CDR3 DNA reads TGTGCCAGTAGTGGTAGGGGCCATCAGCCCCAGCATTTT. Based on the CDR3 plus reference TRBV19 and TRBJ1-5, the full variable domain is DGGITQSPKYLFRKEGQNVTLSCEQNLNHDAMYWYRQDPGQGLRLIYYSQIVNDFQKGDIAEGYSVSREKKESFPLTVTSAQKNPTAFYLCASSGRGHQPQHFGDGTRLSIL.

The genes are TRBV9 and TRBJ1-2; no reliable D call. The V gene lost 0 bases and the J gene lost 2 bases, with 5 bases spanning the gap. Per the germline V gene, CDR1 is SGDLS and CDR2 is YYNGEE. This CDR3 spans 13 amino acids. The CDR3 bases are TGTGCCAGCAGCGTAGAACAGAACTATGGCTACACCTTC. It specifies CASSVEQNYGYTF. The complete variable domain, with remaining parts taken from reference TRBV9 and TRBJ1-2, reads DSGVTQTPKHLITATGQRVTLRCSPRSGDLSVYWYQQSLDQGLQFLIQYYNGEERAKGNILERFSAQQFPDLHSELNLSSLELGDSALYFCASSVEQNYGYTFGSGTRLTVV.

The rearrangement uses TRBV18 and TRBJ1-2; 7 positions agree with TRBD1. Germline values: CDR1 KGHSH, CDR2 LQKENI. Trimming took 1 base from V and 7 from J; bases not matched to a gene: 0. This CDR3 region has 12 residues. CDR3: CASSPRQGGYTF. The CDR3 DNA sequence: TGTGCCAGCTCACCACGACAGGGTGGCTACACCTTC.

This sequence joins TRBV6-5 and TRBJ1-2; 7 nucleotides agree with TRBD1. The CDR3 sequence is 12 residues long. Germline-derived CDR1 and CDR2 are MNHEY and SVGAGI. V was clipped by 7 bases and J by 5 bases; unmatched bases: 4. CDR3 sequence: CASTKTGYGYTF. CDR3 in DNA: TGTGCCAGCACTAAGACAGGGTATGGCTACACCTTC.

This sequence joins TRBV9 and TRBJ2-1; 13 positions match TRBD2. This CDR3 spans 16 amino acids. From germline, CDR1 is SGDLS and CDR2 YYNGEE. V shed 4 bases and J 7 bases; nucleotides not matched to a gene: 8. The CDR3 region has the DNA TGTGCCAGCAGCTCACGGACTAGCGGGAGAGTTAATGAGCAGTTCTTC. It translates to CASSSRTSGRVNEQFF.

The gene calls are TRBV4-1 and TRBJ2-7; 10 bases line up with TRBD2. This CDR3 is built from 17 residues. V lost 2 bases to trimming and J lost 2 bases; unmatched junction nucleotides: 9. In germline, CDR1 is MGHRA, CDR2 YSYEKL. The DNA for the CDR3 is TGCGCCAGCAGCCAATTCTTCTTAGCGGGAGGCACCTACGAGCAGTACTTC. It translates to CASSQFFLAGGTYEQYF.

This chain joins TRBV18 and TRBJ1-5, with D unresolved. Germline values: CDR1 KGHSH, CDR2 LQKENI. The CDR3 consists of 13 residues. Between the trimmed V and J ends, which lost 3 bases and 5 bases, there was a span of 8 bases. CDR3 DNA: TGTGCCAGCTCACCGGGCTCGCATCAGCCCCAGCATTTT. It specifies CASSPGSHQPQHF. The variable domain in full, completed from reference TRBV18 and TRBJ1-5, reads NAGVMQNPRHLVRRRGQEARLRCSPMKGHSHVYWYRQLPEEGLKFMVYLQKENIIDESGMPKERFSAEFPKEGPSILRIQQVVRGDSAAYFCASSPGSHQPQHFGDGTRLSIL.

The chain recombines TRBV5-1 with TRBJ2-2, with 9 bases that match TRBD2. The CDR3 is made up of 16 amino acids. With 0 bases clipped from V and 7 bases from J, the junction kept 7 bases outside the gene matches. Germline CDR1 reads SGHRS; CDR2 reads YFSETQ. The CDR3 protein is CASSLGGRAYHGELFF. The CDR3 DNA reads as TGCGCCAGCAGCTTGGGCGGGAGGGCCTATCACGGGGAGCTGTTTTTT.

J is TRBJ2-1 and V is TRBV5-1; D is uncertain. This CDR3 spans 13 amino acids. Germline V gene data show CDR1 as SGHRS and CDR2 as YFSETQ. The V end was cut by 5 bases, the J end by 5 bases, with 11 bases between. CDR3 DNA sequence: TGCGCCAGCAGATTCGGTCAAAACAATGAGCAGTTCTTC. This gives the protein CASRFGQNNEQFF.

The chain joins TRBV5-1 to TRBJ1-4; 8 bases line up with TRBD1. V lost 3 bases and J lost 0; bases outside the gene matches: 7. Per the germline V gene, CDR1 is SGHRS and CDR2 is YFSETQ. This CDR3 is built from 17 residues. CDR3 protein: CASSSQGGSATNEKLFF. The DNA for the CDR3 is TGCGCCAGCAGCTCACAGGGGGGCTCTGCAACTAATGAAAAACTGTTTTTT.

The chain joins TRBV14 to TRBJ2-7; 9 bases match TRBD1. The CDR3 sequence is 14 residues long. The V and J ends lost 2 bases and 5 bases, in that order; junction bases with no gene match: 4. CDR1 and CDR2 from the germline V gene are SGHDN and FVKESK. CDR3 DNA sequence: TGTGCCAGCAGCCAAAACAGGGGGCTAGACGAGCAGTACTTC. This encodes CASSQNRGLDEQYF.

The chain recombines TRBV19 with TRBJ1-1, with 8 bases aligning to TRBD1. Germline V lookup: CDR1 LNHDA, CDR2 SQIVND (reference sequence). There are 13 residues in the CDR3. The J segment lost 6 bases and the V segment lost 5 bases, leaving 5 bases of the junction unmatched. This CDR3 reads CASSATGVSEAFF. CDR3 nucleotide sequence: TGTGCCAGTAGTGCGACAGGGGTTTCTGAAGCTTTCTTT.

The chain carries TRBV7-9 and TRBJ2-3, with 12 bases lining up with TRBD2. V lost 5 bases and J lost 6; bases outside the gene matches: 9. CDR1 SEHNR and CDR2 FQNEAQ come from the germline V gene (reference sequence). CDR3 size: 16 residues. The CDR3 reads CASSPTTSGSMDTQYF. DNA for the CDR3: TGTGCCAGCAGCCCAACGACTAGCGGGAGCATGGATACGCAGTATTTT.

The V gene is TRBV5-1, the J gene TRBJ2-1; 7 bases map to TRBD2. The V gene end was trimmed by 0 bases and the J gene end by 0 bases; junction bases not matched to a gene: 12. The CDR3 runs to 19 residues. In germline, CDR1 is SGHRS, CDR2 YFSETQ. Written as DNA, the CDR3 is TGCGCCAGCAGCTTGGTTGGGCTAGCGGAAGCCAGCTCCTACAATGAGCAGTTCTTC. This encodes CASSLVGLAEASSYNEQFF. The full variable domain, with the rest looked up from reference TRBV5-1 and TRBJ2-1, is KAGVTQTPRYLIKTRGQQVTLSCSPISGHRSVSWYQQTPGQGLQFLFEYFSETQRNKGNFPGRFSGRQFSNSRSEMNVSTLELGDSALYLCASSLVGLAEASSYNEQFFGPGTRLTVL.

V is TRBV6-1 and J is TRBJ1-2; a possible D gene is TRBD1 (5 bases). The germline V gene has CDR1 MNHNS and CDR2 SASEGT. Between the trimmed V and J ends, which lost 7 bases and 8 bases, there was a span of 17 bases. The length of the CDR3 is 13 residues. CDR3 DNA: TGTGCCAGCATTACGACAGAAAACGACGGCTACACCTTC. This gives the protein CASITTENDGYTF.

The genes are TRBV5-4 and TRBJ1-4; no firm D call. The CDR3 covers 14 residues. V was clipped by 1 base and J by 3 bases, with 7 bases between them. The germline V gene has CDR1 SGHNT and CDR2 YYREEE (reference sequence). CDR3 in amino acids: CASSLSPANEKLFF. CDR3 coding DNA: TGTGCCAGCAGCTTGAGCCCTGCTAATGAAAAACTGTTTTTT.

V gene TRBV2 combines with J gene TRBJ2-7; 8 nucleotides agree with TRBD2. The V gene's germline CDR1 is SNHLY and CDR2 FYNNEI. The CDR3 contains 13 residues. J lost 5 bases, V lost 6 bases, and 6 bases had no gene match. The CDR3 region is CASSLGLVNEQYF. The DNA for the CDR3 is TGTGCCAGCAGCTTGGGACTAGTGAACGAGCAGTACTTC.

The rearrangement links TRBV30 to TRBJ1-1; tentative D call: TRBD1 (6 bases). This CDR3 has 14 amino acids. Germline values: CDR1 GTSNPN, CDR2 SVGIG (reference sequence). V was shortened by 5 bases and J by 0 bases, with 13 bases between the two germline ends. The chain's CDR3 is CAWFTGQMNTEAFF. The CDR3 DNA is TGTGCCTGGTTTACTGGACAGATGAACACTGAAGCTTTCTTT.

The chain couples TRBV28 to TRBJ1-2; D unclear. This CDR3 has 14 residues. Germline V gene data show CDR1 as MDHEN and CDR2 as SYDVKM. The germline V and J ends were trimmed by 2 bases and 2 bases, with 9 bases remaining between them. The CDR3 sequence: CASSLVRENYGYTF. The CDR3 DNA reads TGTGCCAGCAGTTTAGTCCGGGAAAACTATGGCTACACCTTC.

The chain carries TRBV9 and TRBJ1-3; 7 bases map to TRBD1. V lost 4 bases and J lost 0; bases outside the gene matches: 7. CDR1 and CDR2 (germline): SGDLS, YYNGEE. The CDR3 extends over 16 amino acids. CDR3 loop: CASSRQGFSSGNTIYF. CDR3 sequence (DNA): TGTGCCAGCAGCCGACAGGGTTTCAGCTCTGGAAACACCATATATTTT.

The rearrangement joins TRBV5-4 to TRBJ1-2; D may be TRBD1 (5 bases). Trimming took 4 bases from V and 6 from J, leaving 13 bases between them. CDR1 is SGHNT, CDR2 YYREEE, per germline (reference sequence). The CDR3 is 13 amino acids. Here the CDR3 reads CASSLSRADGYTF. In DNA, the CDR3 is TGTGCCAGCAGCCTTTCCAGGGCCGATGGCTACACCTTC.

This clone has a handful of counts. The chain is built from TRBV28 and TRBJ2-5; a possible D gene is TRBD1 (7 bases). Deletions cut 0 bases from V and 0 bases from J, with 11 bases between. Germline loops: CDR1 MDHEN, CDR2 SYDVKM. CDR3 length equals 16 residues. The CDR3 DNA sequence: TGTGCCAGCAGTTTATGGGCAGGGGGGAACCAAGAGACCCAGTACTTC. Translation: CASSLWAGGNQETQYF.

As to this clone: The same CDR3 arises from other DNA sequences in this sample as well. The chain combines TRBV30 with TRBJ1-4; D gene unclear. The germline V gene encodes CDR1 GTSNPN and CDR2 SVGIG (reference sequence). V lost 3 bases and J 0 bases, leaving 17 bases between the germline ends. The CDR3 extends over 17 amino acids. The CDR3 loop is CAWSLLAVPSTNEKLFF. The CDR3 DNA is TGTGCCTGGAGCCTCCTGGCAGTCCCTTCAACTAATGAAAAACTGTTTTTT.

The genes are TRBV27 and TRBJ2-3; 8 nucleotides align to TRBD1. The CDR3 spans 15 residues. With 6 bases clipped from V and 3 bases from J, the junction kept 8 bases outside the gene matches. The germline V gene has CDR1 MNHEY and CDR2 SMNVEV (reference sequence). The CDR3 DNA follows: TGTGCCAGCAGGACAGGGGTGATAATTACAGATACGCAGTATTTT. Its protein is CASRTGVIITDTQYF.

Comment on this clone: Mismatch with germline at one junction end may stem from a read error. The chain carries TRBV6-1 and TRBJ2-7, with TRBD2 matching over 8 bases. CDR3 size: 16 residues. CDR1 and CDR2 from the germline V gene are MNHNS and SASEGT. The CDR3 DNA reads TGTGCCAGCAGCGAAGACACTAGCGGCTTTACCTACGAGCAGTACTTC. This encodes CASSEDTSGFTYEQYF.

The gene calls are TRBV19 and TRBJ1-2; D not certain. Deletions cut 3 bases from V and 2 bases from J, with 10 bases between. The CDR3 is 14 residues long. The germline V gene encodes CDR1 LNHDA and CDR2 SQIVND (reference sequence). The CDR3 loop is CASSISGRNYGYTF. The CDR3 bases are TGTGCCAGTAGTATCAGCGGGCGGAACTATGGCTACACCTTC.

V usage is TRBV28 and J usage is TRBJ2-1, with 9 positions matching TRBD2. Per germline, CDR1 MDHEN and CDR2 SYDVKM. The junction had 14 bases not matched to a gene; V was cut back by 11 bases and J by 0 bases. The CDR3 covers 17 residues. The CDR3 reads CAGASGKLGSSYNEQFF. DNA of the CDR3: TGTGCCGGGGCTAGCGGGAAACTAGGGAGCTCCTACAATGAGCAGTTCTTC.

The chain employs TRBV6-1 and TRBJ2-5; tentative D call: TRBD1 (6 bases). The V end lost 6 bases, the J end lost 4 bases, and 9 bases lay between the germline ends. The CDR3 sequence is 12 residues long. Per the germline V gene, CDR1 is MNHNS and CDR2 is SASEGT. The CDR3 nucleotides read TGTGCCAGCAGCTCAGGGGTAGAGACCCAGTACTTC. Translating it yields CASSSGVETQYF.

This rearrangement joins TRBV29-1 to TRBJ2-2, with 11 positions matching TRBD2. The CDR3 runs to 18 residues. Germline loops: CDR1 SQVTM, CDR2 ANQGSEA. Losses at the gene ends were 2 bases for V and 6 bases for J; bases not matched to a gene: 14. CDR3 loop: CSVETRPTSGSYPGELFF. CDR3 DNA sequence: TGCAGCGTTGAAACCCGCCCTACTAGCGGGAGTTATCCCGGGGAGCTGTTTTTT.

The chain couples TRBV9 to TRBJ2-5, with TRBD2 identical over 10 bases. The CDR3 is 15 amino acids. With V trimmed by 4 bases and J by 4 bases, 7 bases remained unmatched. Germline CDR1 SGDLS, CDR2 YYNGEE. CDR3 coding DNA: TGTGCCAGCAGCCCCGGGGTAGCGGGAGGAGAGACCCAGTACTTC. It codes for CASSPGVAGGETQYF.

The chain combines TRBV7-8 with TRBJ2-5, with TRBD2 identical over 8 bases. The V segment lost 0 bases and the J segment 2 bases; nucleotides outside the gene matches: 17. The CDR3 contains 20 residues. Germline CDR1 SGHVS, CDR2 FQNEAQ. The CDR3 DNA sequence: TGTGCCAGCAGCTTAGCGCCCACGGCCGGTGCGGGGGGACAACAAGAGACCCAGTACTTC. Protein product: CASSLAPTAGAGGQQETQYF.